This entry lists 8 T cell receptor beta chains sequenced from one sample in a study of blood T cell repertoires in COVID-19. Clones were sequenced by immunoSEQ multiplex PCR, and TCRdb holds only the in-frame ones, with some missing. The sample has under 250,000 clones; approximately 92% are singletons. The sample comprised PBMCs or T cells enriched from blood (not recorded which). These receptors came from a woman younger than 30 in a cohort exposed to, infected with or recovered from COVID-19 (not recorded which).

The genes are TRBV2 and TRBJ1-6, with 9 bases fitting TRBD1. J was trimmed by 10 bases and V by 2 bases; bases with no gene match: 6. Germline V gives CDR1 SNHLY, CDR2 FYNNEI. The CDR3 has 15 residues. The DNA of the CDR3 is TGTGCCAGCAGTGAAATGGGGACAGGGAACTCACCCCTCCACTTT. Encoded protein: CASSEMGTGNSPLHF.

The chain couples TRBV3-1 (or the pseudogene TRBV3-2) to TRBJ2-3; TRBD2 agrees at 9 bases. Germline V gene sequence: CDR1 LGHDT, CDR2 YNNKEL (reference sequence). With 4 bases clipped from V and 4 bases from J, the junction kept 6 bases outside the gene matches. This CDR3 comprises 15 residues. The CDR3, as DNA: TGTGCCAGCAGCCCCGTAGCGGGGGTGGCAGATACGCAGTATTTT. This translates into CASSPVAGVADTQYF.

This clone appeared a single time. The CDR3 DNA follows: TGTGCCAGCAGTACCCGGACAGGAGATTATGGCTACACCTTC. Encoded protein: CASSTRTGDYGYTF. J is TRBJ1-2 and V is TRBV27, with TRBD1 identical over 7 bases. CDR1 is MNHEY and CDR2 is SMNVEV in the germline V gene (reference sequence). Trimming at V came to 5 bases and at J to 5 bases, leaving 8 bases not matched to a gene. The CDR3 extends over 14 amino acids.

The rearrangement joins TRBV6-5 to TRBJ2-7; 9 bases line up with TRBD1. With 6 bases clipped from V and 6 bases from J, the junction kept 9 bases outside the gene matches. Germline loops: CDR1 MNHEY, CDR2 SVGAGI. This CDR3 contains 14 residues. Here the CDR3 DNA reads TGTGCCAGCAGGAACCGGGACAGGGCCGTCGAGCAGTACTTC. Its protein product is CASRNRDRAVEQYF.

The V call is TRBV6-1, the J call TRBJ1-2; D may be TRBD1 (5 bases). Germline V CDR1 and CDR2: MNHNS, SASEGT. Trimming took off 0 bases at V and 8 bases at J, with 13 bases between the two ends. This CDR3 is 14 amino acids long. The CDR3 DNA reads TGTGCCAGCAGTGAAGCGTCAGGGTTGGACGGCTACACCTTC. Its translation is CASSEASGLDGYTF.

The CDR3 nucleotides are TGTGCCAGCTCACGAATGACAGGGGGTTCAAGTAGCGCTGAAGCTTTCTTT. Amino acids: CASSRMTGGSSSAEAFF. The chain employs TRBV18 and TRBJ1-1; 9 bases are a match to TRBD1. The CDR3 contains 17 residues. Per germline, CDR1 KGHSH and CDR2 LQKENI. J gave up 6 bases and V 4 bases, and 15 bases lay outside the gene matches.

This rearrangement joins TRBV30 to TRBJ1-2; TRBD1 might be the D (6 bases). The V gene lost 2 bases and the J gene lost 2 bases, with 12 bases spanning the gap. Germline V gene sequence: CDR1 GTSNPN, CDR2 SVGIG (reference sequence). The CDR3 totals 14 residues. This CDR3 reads CAWSTQGSNYGYTF. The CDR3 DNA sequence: TGTGCCTGGAGTACTCAGGGGTCGAACTATGGCTACACCTTC.

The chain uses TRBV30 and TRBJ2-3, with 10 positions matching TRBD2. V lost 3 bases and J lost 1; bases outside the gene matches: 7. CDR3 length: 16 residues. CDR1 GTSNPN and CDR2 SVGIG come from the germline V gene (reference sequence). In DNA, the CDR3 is TGTGCCTGGAGGACGCTAGCGGGAGCGGGCACAGATACGCAGTATTTT. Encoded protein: CAWRTLAGAGTDTQYF.